This T cell receptor beta chain is drawn from a study of T cell changes during pregnancy in multiple sclerosis. Clones were read by immunoSEQ multiplex PCR, and TCRdb kept only the in-frame ones, dropping some. Here the sample spans 70,000 or so clones, 91% being singletons. The germline CDR1 and CDR2 sequences are SGHRS and YFSETQ. The CDR3 runs 14 residues. Trimming pared 0 bases from V and 4 bases from J, leaving 10 bases between. This receptor was identified in a female donor in good health, enrolled as a control in a pregnancy study. This specimen was peripheral blood, taken in the third trimester of pregnancy. The chain employs TRBV5-1 and TRBJ1-1; D is undetermined. Here the CDR3 reads CASSLGAGSTEAFF. In DNA, the CDR3 is TGCGCCAGCAGCTTGGGGGCTGGGAGCACTGAAGCTTTCTTT.